A single TCR beta chain is shown here with its context. This entry is derived from a study of blood T cell repertoires in COVID-19. Study information: Sites in the United States, Italy and Spain provided acute and convalescent COVID-19 samples. PBMCs, B-cell-depleted T cells, or T cells were the source of the cDNA or gDNA that made up the material.

Authors' analysis steps: Amplifying reference gene primers gave estimates of nucleated cell counts. This table comes from immunoSEQ multiplex PCR, and its TCRdb copy is limited to in-frame clones, with some not included. D and trimming come from the DNA, and the V and J calls and clone size come from that table. The profile shows about 190,000 clones, roughly 80% of them singletons. The receptor was derived from a woman in her twenties or thirties with acute or convalescent COVID-19. Sequenced material: peripheral blood.

CDR3 loop: CAWSGAGTQYF. The CDR3, as DNA: TGTGCCTGGAGTGGGGCAGGCACGCAGTATTTT. The J gene is TRBJ2-3, the V gene TRBV30, with D hard to call. This CDR3 region has 11 residues. CDR1 is GTSNPN and CDR2 is SVGIG in the germline V gene (reference sequence). V shed 1 base and J shed 9 bases, with 8 bases lying between them.